What follows describes a single T cell receptor beta chain. Its antigen is not known. This specimen comes from a study of blood T cells in healthy people across ages. Whole-study results and caveats: The CMV status of each donor remained undetermined, and this could have confounded shifts in expanded clonotypes. Relative to aged donors, long-lived donors carried more naive CD4+ cells and displayed higher diversity.

A second PCR, run for about 7 to 11 cycles, used a sample-barcoded 5' primer plus a J-beta primer mix. Each cDNA molecule was tagged by a template-switch adaptor with 12 random nucleotides. Any given sample supplied a minimum of 3 million CDR3-containing paired-end reads. TCRdb fed the 5' RACE reads into MiXCR, producing one record per CDR3 protein. The sample lists roughly 500,000 distinct CDR3 sequences, 25% to 30% occurring once. Germline V gene data show CDR1 as MNHEY and CDR2 as SVGAGI. The CDR3 has 13 amino acids. Trimming removed 6 bases from V and 7 bases from J; junction bases left unmatched: 5.

The specimen sequenced was blood. This rearrangement joins TRBV6-5 to TRBJ2-1; TRBD1 matches at 8 bases. This TCR derives from a woman in her 70s in good health. CDR3 loop: CASSMDRANEQFF. CDR3 DNA sequence: TGTGCCAGCAGCATGGACAGGGCGAATGAGCAGTTCTTC.